The TCR beta chain described here comes from a study of CD8+ T cells in alopecia areata. cDNA serving as the sequencing template came from extracted, reverse transcribed RNA. Measured with immunoSEQ multiplex PCR; TCRdb has only the in-frame clones, and not every one. The top ten clones hold 15% to 20% of a sample with 160,000 or so clones, 45% to 55% of them seen once. The receptor's source is a human donor with alopecia areata. The sequencing used CD8+ T cells sorted from blood, collected at week 0.

The DNA for the CDR3 is TGTGCCACCAGGGGAGGGTTTGACGAGCAGTACTTC. This codes for CATRGGFDEQYF. The V gene is TRBV19, the J gene TRBJ2-7; a possible D gene is TRBD2 (7 bases). From germline, CDR1 is LNHDA and CDR2 SQIVND (reference sequence). Deletions cut 10 bases from V and 5 bases from J, with 15 bases between. CDR3 length: 12 residues.